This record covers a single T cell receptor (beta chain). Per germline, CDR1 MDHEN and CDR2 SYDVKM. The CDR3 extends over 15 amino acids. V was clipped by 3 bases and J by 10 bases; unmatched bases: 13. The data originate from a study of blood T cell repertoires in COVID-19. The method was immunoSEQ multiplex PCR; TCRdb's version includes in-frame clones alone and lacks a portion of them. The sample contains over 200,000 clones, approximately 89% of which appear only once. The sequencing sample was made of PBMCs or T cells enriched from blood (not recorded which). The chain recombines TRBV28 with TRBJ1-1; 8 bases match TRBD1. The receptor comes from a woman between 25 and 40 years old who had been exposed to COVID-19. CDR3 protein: CASSFYDRGGSGAFF. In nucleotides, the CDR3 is TGTGCCAGCAGTTTCTATGACAGGGGTGGTTCCGGAGCTTTCTTT. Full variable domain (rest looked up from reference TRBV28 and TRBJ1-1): DVKVTQSSRYLVKRTGEKVFLECVQDMDHENMFWYRQDPGLGLRLIYFSYDVKMKEKGDIPEGYSVSREKKERFSLILESASTNQTSMYLCASSFYDRGGSGAFFGQGTRLTVV.